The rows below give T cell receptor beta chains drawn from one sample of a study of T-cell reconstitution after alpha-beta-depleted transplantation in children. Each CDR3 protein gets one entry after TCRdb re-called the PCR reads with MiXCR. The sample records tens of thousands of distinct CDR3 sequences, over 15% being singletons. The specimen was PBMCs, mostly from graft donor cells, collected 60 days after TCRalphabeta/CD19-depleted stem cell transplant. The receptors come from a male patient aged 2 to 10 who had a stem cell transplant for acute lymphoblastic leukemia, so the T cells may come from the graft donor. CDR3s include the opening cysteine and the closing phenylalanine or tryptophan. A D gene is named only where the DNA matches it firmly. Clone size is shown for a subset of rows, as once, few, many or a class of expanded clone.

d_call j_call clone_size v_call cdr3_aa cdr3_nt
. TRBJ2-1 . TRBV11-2 CASSLDPQVSSYNEQFF TGTGCCAGCAGCTTAGACCCACAGGTTAGCTCCTACAATGAGCAGTTCTTC
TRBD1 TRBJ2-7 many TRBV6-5 CASRTGQNEQYF TGTGCCAGCAGAACGGGACAGAACGAGCAGTACTTC
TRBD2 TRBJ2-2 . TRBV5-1 CASRPSGGAAGSTGELFF TGCGCCAGCAGGCCTAGCGGGGGGGCAGCGGGAAGCACCGGGGAGCTGTTTTTT
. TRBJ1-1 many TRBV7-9 CASLVEGGNTEAFF TGTGCCAGCTTGGTGGAGGGGGGGAACACTGAAGCTTTCTTT
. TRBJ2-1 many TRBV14 CASSPHPGAGDSYNEQFF TGTGCCAGCAGCCCCCACCCCGGGGCGGGCGACTCCTACAATGAGCAGTTCTTC
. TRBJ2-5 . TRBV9 CASSARGVEQETQYF TGTGCCAGCAGCGCGAGGGGGGTGGAACAAGAGACCCAGTACTTC
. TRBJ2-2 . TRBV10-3 CAIRLSGELFF TGTGCCATCAGGCTATCTGGGGAGCTGTTTTTT
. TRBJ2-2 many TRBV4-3 CASSLSSGDTGELFF TGCGCCAGCAGTCTGAGTTCGGGGGACACCGGGGAGCTGTTTTTT
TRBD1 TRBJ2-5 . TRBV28 CASSFHLGQGLDLQETQYF TGTGCCAGCAGTTTTCATTTGGGACAGGGGCTAGACCTCCAAGAGACCCAGTACTTC
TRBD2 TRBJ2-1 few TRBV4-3 CASSPLAGADNEQFF TGCGCCAGCAGCCCCCTAGCGGGGGCCGACAATGAGCAGTTCTTC
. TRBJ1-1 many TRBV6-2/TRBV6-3 CASSLFTAGWDTEAFF TGTGCCAGCAGTCTATTCACCGCGGGGTGGGACACTGAAGCTTTCTTT
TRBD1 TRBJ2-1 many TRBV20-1 CSANRGVYNEQFF TGCAGTGCAAACAGGGGCGTCTACAATGAGCAGTTCTTC
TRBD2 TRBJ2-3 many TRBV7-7 CASSSGLADTDTQYF TGTGCTAGCAGCTCGGGACTAGCGGACACAGATACGCAGTATTTT
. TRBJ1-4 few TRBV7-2 CASSLNPAGNEKLFF TGTGCCAGCAGCTTAAATCCGGCAGGCAATGAAAAACTGTTTTTT
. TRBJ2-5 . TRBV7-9 CASSLRALQETQYF TGTGCCAGCAGCTTACGGGCATTACAAGAGACCCAGTACTTC
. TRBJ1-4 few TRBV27 CASSHGPRDEKLFF TGTGCCAGCAGTCATGGGCCTAGGGATGAAAAACTGTTTTTT
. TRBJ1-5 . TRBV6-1 CASNQGTGQPQHF TGTGCCAGCAATCAGGGTACGGGGCAGCCCCAGCATTTT
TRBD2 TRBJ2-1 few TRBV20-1 CSADLSGGAYNEQFF TGCAGTGCGGATCTTAGCGGGGGGGCCTACAATGAGCAGTTCTTC
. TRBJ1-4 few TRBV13 CASRLQGSNEKLFF TGTGCCAGCAGACTACAGGGATCTAATGAAAAACTGTTTTTT
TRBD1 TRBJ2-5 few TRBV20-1 CSARDRGGRETQYF TGCAGTGCTAGAGATCGAGGGGGCCGAGAGACCCAGTACTTC
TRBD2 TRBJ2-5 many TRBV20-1 CSARPGGTKETQYF TGCAGTGCTAGACCCGGCGGGACTAAAGAGACCCAGTACTTC
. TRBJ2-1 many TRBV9 CASSPTLNRGRNEQFF TGTGCCAGCAGCCCAACCTTAAATAGGGGTCGGAATGAGCAGTTCTTC
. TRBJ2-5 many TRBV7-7 CASAPRRLQETQYF TGTGCCAGCGCTCCTAGGCGATTACAAGAGACCCAGTACTTC
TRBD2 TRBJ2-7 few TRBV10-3 CAISEHQRERFREQYF TGTGCCATCAGTGAACATCAGCGGGAGAGATTTCGCGAGCAGTACTTC
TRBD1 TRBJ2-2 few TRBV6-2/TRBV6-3 CASSSLQDRGLLMDTGELFF TGTGCCAGCAGTTCCCTTCAGGACAGGGGGCTTTTGATGGACACCGGGGAGCTGTTTTTT
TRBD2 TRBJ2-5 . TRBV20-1 CSARDRRGVAGFQETQCF TGCAGTGCTAGAGACCGGCGGGGGGTAGCGGGGTTTCAAGAGACCCAGTGCTTC
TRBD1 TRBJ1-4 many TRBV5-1 CASSLQGQENEKLFF TGCGCCAGCAGCTTACAGGGGCAAGAGAATGAAAAACTGTTTTTT
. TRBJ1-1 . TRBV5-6 CASSLQGGVWNTEAFF TGTGCCAGCAGCTTGCAAGGAGGGGTGTGGAACACTGAAGCTTTCTTT
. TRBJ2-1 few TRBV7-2 CASSPSQQVNEQFF TGTGCCAGCAGCCCATCCCAACAGGTTAATGAGCAGTTCTTC
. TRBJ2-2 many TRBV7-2 CASSQNPNVGTGELFF TGTGCCAGCAGCCAAAACCCGAATGTGGGCACCGGGGAGCTGTTTTTT
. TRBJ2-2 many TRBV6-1 CASSQHRGGFTGELFF TGTGCCAGCAGTCAACACAGGGGAGGTTTCACCGGGGAGCTGTTTTTT
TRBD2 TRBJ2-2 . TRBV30 CAWRGRTSGENTGELFF TGTGCCTGGAGAGGAAGGACTAGCGGAGAGAACACCGGGGAGCTGTTTTTT
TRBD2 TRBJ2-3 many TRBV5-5 CASSSSGDTQYF TGTGCCAGCAGCTCTAGCGGAGATACGCAGTATTTT
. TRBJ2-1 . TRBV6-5 CASTYSSSYNEQFF TGTGCCAGCACGTACTCCAGCTCCTACAATGAGCAGTTCTTC